Detailed here is one T cell receptor (beta chain). Primed by a sample-barcoded 5' primer and a J-beta primer mix, a second PCR proceeded for roughly 6 to 12 cycles. TCRdb itself ran the 5' RACE reads through MiXCR, one entry per CDR3 protein. Of 1.5 million to 2 million distinct CDR3 sequences listed, roughly 50% are singletons. Trimming removed 5 bases at V and 5 bases at J, with 16 bases between. The germline CDR1 and CDR2 sequences are SGHDT and YYEEEE. This CDR3 comprises 14 residues. The data were obtained in a study of blood T cells in healthy people across ages. About the study: Through template switching, about one barcoded beta molecule was captured per two T cells, as measured in model experiments.

The sequencing sample was made of blood. This clonotype was obtained from a woman aged 35 to 49 in good health. The gene calls are TRBV5-6 and TRBJ2-5; D is perhaps TRBD1 (5 bases). The CDR3 nucleotides read TGTGCCAGCAGTTGGGGCGCGGATAGGGAGACCCAGTACTTC. Residues: CASSWGADRETQYF.